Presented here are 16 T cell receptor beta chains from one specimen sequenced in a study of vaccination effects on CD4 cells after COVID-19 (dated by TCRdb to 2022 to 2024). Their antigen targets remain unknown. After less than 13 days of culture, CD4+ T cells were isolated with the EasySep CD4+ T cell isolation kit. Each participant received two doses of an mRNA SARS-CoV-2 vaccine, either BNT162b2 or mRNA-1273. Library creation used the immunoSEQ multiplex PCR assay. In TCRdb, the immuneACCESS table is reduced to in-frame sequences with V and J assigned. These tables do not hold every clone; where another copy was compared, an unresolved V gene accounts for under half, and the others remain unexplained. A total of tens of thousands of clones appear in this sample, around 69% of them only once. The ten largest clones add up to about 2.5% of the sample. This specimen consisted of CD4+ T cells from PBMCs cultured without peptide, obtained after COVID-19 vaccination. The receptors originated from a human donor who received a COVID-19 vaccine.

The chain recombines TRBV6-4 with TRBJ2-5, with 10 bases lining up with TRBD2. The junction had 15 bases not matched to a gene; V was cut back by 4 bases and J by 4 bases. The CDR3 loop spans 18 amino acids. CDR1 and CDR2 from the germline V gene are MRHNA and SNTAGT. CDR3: CASSAIPRERGGRETQYF. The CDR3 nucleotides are TGTGCCAGCAGTGCCATCCCAAGAGAGCGGGGGGGCAGAGAGACCCAGTACTTC.

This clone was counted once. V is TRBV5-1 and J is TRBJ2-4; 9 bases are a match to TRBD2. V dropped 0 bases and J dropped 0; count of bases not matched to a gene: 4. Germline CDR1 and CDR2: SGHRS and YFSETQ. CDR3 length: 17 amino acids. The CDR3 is CASSLEAGGLAKNIQYF. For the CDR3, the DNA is TGCGCCAGCAGCTTGGAAGCGGGGGGACTAGCCAAAAACATTCAGTACTTC.

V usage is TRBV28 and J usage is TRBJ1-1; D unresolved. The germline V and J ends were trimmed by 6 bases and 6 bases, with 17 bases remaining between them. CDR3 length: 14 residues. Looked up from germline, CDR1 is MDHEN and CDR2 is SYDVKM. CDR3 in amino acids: CASRQRVVNAEAFF. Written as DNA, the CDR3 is TGTGCCAGCAGGCAAAGGGTAGTCAACGCTGAAGCTTTCTTT.

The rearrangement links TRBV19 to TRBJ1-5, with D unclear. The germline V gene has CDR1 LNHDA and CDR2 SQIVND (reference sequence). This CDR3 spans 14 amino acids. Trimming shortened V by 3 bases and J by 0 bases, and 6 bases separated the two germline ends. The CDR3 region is CASSINHSNQPQHF. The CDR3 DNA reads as TGTGCCAGTAGTATTAACCATAGCAATCAGCCCCAGCATTTT. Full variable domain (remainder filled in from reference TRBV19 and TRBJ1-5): DGGITQSPKYLFRKEGQNVTLSCEQNLNHDAMYWYRQDPGQGLRLIYYSQIVNDFQKGDIAEGYSVSREKKESFPLTVTSAQKNPTAFYLCASSINHSNQPQHFGDGTRLSIL.

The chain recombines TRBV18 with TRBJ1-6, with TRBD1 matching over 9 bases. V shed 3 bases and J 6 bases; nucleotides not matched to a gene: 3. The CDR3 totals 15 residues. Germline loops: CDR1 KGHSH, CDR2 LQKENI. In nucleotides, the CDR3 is TGTGCCAGCTCACCGACAGGGGGTATTAATTCACCCCTCCACTTT. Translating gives CASSPTGGINSPLHF.

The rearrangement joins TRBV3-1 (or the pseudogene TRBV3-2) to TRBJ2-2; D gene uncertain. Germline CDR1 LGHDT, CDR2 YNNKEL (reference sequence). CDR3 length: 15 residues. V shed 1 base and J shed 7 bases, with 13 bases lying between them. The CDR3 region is CASSQAAGSSGELFF. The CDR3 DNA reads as TGTGCCAGCAGCCAAGCAGCAGGCTCGAGCGGGGAGCTGTTTTTT.

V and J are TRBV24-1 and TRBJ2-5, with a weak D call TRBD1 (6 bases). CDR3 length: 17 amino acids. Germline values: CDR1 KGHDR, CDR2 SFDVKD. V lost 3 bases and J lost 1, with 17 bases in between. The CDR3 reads CATSDPSDSVPQETQYF. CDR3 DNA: TGTGCCACCAGTGATCCGTCGGACAGCGTACCCCAAGAGACCCAGTACTTC.

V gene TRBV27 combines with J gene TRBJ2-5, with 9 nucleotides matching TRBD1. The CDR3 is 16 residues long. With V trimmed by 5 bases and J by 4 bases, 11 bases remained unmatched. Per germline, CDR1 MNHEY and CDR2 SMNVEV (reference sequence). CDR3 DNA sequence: TGTGCCAGCAGTCGGGCCGGGGGGACAGGGCGAGAGACCCAGTACTTC. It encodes CASSRAGGTGRETQYF.

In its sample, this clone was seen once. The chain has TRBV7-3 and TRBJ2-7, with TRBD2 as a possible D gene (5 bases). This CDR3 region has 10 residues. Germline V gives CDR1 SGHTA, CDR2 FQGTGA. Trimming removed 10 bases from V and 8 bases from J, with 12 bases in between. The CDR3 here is CAKPWRKQYV. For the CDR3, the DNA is TGTGCCAAGCCATGGAGGAAGCAGTACGTC.

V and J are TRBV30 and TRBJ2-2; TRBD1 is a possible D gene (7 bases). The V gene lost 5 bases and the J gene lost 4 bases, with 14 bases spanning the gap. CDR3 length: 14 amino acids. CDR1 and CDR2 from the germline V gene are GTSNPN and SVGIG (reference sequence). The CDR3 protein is CAWGGQGVTGELFF. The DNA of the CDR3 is TGTGCCTGGGGGGGGCAGGGGGTCACCGGGGAGCTGTTTTTT.

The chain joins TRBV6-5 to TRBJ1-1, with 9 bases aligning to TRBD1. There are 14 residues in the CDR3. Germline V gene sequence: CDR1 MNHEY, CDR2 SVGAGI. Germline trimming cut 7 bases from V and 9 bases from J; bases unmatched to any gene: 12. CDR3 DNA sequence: TGTGCCAGCATCCTACAGGGGGCGGGAGGAAAAGCTTTCTTT. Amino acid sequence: CASILQGAGGKAFF.

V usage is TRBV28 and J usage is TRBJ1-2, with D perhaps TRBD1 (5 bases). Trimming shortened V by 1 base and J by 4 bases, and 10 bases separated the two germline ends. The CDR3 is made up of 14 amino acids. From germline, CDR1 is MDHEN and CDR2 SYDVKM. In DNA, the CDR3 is TGTGCCAGCAGTTTATCTGGGGACCTCTATGGCTACACCTTC. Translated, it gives CASSLSGDLYGYTF.

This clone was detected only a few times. The CDR3 reads CATRGSGTEAFF. The CDR3 DNA sequence: TGTGCCACTCGGGGAAGCGGCACTGAAGCTTTCTTT. The rearrangement uses TRBV2 and TRBJ1-1; D remains ambiguous. Germline CDR1 SNHLY, CDR2 FYNNEI. With 10 bases removed from V and 4 bases from J, the gap between germline ends came to 13 bases. The CDR3 is 12 amino acids.

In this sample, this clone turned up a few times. CDR3 protein: CASSNGLAGKTQYF. The CDR3 DNA is TGTGCCAGCAGCAACGGGCTAGCGGGGAAGACCCAGTACTTC. The J gene is TRBJ2-5, the V gene TRBV6-2 or TRBV6-3, with TRBD2 matching over 9 bases. This CDR3 is built from 14 residues. Germline V lookup: CDR1 MNHEY, CDR2 SVGEGT. V shed 6 bases and J 6 bases; nucleotides not matched to a gene: 8.

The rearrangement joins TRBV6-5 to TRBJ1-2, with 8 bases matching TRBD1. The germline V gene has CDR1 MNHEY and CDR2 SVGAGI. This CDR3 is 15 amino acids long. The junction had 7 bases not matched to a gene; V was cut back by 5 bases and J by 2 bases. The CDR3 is CASSIDRGGNYGYTF. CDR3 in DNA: TGTGCCAGCAGTATAGACAGGGGAGGAAACTATGGCTACACCTTC.

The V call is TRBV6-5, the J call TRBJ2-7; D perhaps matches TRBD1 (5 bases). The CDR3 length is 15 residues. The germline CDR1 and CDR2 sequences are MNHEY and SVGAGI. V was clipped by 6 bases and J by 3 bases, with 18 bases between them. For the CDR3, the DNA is TGTGCCAGCAGGTCAGGGTTACTTCATATCTACGAGCAGTACGTC. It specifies CASRSGLLHIYEQYV.